This T cell receptor beta chain was documented in a study of early T cells in non-severe SARS-CoV-2 infection. General observations from the study: Lookups in VDJdb leaned toward anti-spike CD8 responses and missed private and CD4 specificities.

The junction had 2 bases not matched to a gene; V was cut back by 6 bases and J by 1 base. The CDR3 sequence is 13 residues long. In germline, CDR1 is ENHRY, CDR2 SYGVKD. As part of library construction, unique molecular identifiers were attached to individual cDNA molecules. TCRdb used MiXCR to reprocess the 5' RACE reads, holding one entry per CDR3 protein. The sample contains approximately 70,000 distinct CDR3 sequences, around 12% of which appear only once. This clonotype has ten or more counts. Its antigen is unidentified. This clonotype originated in an adult who was a healthcare worker with PCR-confirmed SARS-CoV-2 infection or an uninfected control (not recorded which). The donor label of this sample is uncertain. Specimen: whole blood, collected at baseline. The rearrangement links TRBV10-3 to TRBJ1-1, with TRBD1 matching over 7 bases. The CDR3: CAISGQANTEAFF. In DNA, the CDR3 is TGTGCCATCAGCGGACAGGCGAACACTGAAGCTTTCTTT.